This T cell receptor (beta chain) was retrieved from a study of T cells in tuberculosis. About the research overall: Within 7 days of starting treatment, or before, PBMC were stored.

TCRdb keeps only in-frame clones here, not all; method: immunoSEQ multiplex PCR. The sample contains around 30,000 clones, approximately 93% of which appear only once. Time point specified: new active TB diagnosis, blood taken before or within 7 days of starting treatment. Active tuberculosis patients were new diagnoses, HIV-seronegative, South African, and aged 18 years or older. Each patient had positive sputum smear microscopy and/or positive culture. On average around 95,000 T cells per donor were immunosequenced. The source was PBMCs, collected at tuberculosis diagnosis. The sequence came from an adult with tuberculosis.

The CDR3: CASRIDVGETQYF. In DNA, the CDR3 is TGTGCCAGCAGGATAGATGTCGGGGAGACCCAGTACTTC. The V call is TRBV6-6, the J call TRBJ2-5; D remains unclear. Trimming pared 6 bases from V and 5 bases from J, leaving 13 bases between. This CDR3 spans 13 amino acids. CDR1 and CDR2 from the germline V gene are MNHNY and SVGAGI (reference sequence).